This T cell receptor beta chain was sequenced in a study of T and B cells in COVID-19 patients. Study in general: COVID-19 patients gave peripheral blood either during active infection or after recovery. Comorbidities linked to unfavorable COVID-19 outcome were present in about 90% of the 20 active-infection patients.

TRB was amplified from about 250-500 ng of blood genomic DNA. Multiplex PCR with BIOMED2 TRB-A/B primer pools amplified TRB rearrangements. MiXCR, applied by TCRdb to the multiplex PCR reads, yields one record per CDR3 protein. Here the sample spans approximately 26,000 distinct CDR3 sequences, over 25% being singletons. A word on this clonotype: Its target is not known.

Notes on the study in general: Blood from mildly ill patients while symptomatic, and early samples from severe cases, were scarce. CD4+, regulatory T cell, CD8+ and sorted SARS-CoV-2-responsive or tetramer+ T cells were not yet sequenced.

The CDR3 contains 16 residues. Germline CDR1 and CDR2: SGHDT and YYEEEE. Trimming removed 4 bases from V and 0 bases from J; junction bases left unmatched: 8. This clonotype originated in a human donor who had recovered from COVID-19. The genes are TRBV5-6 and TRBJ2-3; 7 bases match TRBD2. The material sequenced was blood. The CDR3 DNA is TGTGCCAGCAGCCCGGGTTGGGAGGGCAGCACAGATACGCAGTATTTT. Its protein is CASSPGWEGSTDTQYF.